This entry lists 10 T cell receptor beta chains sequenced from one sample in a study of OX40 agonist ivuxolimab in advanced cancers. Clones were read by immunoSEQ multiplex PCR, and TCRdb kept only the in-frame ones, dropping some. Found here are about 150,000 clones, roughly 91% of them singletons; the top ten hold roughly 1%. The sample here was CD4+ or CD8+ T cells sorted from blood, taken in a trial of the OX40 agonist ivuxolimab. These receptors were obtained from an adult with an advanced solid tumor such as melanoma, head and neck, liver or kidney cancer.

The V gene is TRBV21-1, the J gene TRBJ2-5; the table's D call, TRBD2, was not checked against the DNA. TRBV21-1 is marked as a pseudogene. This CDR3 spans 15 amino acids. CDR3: CASSTWDGRGETQYF. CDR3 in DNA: TGTGCCAGCAGCACCTGGGACGGGCGGGGAGAGACCCAGTACTTC.

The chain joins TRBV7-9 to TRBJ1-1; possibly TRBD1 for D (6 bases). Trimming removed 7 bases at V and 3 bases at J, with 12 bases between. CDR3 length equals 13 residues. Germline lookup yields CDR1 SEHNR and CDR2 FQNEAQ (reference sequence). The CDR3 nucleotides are TGTGCCAGCACCGTGGACAGACACACTGAAGCTTTCTTT. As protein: CASTVDRHTEAFF.

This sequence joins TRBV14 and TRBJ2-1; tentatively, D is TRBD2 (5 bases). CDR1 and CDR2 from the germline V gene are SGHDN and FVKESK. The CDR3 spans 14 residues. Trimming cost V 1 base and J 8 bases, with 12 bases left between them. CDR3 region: CASSQVWRPHEQFF. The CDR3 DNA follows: TGTGCCAGCAGCCAAGTATGGAGGCCCCATGAGCAGTTCTTC.

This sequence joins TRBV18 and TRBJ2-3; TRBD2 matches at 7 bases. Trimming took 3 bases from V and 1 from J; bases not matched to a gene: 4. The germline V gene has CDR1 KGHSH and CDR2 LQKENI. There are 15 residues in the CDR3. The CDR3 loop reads CASSPGLLGTDTQYF. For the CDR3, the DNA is TGTGCCAGCTCACCGGGACTACTGGGCACAGATACGCAGTATTTT.

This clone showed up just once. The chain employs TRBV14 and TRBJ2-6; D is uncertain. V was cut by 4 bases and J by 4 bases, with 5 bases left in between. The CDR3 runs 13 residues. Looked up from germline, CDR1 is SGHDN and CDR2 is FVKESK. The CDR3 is CASSPFGANVLTF. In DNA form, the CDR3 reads TGTGCCAGCAGCCCATTCGGGGCCAACGTCCTGACTTTC.

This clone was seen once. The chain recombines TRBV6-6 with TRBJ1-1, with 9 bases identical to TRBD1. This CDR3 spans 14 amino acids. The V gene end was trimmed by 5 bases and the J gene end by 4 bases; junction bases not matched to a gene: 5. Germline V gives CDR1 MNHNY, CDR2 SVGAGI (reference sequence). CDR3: CASSQQGAGTEAFF. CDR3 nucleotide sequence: TGTGCCAGCAGTCAACAGGGGGCTGGCACTGAAGCTTTCTTT.

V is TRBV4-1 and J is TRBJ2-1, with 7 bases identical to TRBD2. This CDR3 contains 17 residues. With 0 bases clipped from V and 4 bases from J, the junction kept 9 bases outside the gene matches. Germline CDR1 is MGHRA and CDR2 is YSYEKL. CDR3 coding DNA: TGCGCCAGCAGCCAAGATGATAGGGCTAGCGGATACAATGAGCAGTTCTTC. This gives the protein CASSQDDRASGYNEQFF.

The CDR3 reads CASRSGSSYEQYF. The CDR3 nucleotides are TGTGCCAGCCGTAGCGGGAGCTCCTACGAGCAGTACTTC. The chain recombines TRBV7-2 with TRBJ2-7; 9 bases are a match to TRBD2. V gave up 8 bases and J gave up 0 bases; unmatched junction bases: 2. The germline CDR1 and CDR2 sequences are SGHTA and FQGNSA. The CDR3 covers 13 residues.

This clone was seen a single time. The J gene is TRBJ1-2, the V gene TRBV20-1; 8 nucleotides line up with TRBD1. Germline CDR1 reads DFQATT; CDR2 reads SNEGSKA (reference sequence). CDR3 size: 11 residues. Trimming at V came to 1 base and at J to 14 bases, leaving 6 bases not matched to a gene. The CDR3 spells CSARGQGAQTF. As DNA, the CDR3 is TGCAGTGCTAGAGGTCAGGGGGCGCAAACCTTC.

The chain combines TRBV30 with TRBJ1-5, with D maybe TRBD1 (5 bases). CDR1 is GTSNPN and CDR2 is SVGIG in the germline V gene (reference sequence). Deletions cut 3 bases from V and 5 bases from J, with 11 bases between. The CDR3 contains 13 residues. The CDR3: CAWSRTLDQPQHF. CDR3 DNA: TGTGCCTGGAGCCGGACACTGGATCAGCCCCAGCATTTT. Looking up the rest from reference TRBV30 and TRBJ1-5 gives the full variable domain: SQTIHQWPATLVQPVGSPLSLECTVEGTSNPNLYWYRQAAGRGLQLLFYSVGIGQISSEVPQNLSASRPQDRQFILSSKKLLLSDSGFYLCAWSRTLDQPQHFGDGTRLSIL.